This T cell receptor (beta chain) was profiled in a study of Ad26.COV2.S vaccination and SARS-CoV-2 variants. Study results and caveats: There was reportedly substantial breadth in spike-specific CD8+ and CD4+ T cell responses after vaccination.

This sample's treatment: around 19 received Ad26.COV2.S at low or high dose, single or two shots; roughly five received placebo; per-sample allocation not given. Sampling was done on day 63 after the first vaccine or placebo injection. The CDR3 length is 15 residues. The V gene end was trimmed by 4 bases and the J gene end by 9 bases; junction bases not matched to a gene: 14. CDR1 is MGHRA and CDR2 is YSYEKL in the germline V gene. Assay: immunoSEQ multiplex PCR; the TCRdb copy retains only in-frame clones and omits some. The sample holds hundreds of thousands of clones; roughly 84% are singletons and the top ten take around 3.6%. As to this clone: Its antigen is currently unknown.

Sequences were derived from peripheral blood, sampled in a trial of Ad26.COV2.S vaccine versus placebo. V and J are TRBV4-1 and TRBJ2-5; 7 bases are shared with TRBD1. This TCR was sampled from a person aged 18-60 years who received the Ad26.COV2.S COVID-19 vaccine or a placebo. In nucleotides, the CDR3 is TGCGCCAGCAGCCGTCTAACGGGGACAGAGACGGCCCAGTACTTC. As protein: CASSRLTGTETAQYF.